The 15 T cell receptor beta chains below were found in one sample sequenced in a study of T cell clones after liver transplantation (dated by TCRdb to the late 2010s). The library was prepared using the immunoSEQ multiplex PCR assay. TCRdb's version of the immuneACCESS table is confined to in-frame rearrangements and falls short of the full clone set. An unresolved V gene accounts for under half of the shortfall where checked; the remainder is of unknown origin. This sample lists 75,000 to 85,000 clones; approximately 82% were detected once. The top ten hold 2.5% to 3.5% of the sample. The source material was CD4+ T cells from blood, sampled at the 22-month timepoint. The receptor source for this set is a human patient who received a liver transplant. After a transplant, the donor of the graft may account for some T cells.

CDR3 DNA sequence: TGTGCCAGCAGTGAAACGGGAGATACGCAGTATTTT. This translates into CASSETGDTQYF. The chain combines TRBV2 with TRBJ2-3, with D unresolved. This CDR3 is 12 amino acids long. Germline V lookup: CDR1 SNHLY, CDR2 FYNNEI. Trimming took off 2 bases at V and 5 bases at J, with 5 bases between the two ends.

The chain combines TRBV27 with TRBJ1-1; weak D call: TRBD1 (6 bases). The CDR3 loop spans 14 amino acids. Trimming took 6 bases from V and 4 from J, leaving 15 bases between them. Per germline, CDR1 MNHEY and CDR2 SMNVEV (reference sequence). For the CDR3, the DNA is TGTGCCAGCAGCCGACAGGTTAGGGGCACTGAAGCTTTCTTT. Residues: CASSRQVRGTEAFF.

This chain connects TRBV18 to TRBJ1-1; possibly TRBD1 for D (5 bases). This CDR3 contains 15 residues. Germline assignment: CDR1 KGHSH and CDR2 LQKENI. Deletions cut 10 bases from V and 5 bases from J, with 23 bases between. The CDR3 nucleotides read TGTGCCACCAAACCAGGGCAGGCAGCAGCTACTGAAGCTTTCTTT. It specifies CATKPGQAAATEAFF.

The chain carries TRBV6-5 and TRBJ1-2, with D possibly being TRBD1 (6 bases). The CDR3 is 13 amino acids. The germline CDR1 and CDR2 sequences are MNHEY and SVGAGI. The V and J ends lost 8 bases and 7 bases respectively, with 17 bases between them. This CDR3 reads CASYNRESGGYTF. The DNA of the CDR3 is TGTGCCAGCTACAACAGGGAATCGGGTGGCTACACCTTC.

The chain couples TRBV10-3 to TRBJ2-5, with D possibly matching TRBD1 (6 bases). The germline V and J ends were trimmed by 3 bases and 2 bases, with 10 bases remaining between them. The CDR3 contains 14 residues. In germline, CDR1 is ENHRY, CDR2 SYGVKD. CDR3 nucleotide sequence: TGTGCCATCAGTGACCACAGGGTTCAAGAGACCCAGTACTTC. It yields the protein CAISDHRVQETQYF.

This rearrangement joins TRBV10-3 to TRBJ1-4; possibly TRBD1 for D (5 bases). Looked up from germline, CDR1 is ENHRY and CDR2 is SYGVKD. Trimming took off 0 bases at V and 8 bases at J, with 16 bases between the two ends. CDR3 size: 16 residues. In DNA form, the CDR3 reads TGTGCCATCAGTGAGTCGAGGGGAGCAGGATCGGAAAAACTGTTTTTT. Protein product: CAISESRGAGSEKLFF.

The chain joins TRBV28 to TRBJ2-7; possible D gene TRBD2, 6 bases. The germline gives CDR1 MDHEN, CDR2 SYDVKM. The CDR3 has 12 residues. V lost 8 bases to trimming and J lost 2 bases, with 10 bases between them. The CDR3 DNA sequence: TGTGCCAGCCGGACTACCCCCTACGAGCAGTACTTC. Residues: CASRTTPYEQYF. Full variable domain (rest looked up from reference TRBV28 and TRBJ2-7): DVKVTQSSRYLVKRTGEKVFLECVQDMDHENMFWYRQDPGLGLRLIYFSYDVKMKEKGDIPEGYSVSREKKERFSLILESASTNQTSMYLCASRTTPYEQYFGPGTRLTVT.

The V call is TRBV6-5, the J call TRBJ2-5; the D is unclear. The CDR3 sequence is 15 residues long. The V end was cut by 2 bases, the J end by 5 bases, with 15 bases between. Germline CDR1 MNHEY, CDR2 SVGAGI. The CDR3 DNA is TGTGCCAGCAGTTACGCCAGGACCCAGTTGGAGACCCAGTACTTC. This codes for CASSYARTQLETQYF.

The CDR3 protein is CAWNRHEKLFF. In DNA form, the CDR3 reads TGTGCCTGGAACCGACACGAAAAACTGTTTTTT. This chain links TRBV30 with TRBJ1-4, with no clear D. V lost 4 bases and J lost 8, with 8 bases in between. The CDR3 consists of 11 residues. The germline V gene has CDR1 GTSNPN and CDR2 SVGIG (reference sequence).

This chain links TRBV4-1 with TRBJ2-7, with 7 nucleotides matching TRBD1. The J segment lost 0 bases and the V segment lost 1 base, leaving 3 bases of the junction unmatched. The CDR3 is 15 residues long. CDR1 and CDR2 from the germline V gene are MGHRA and YSYEKL. The CDR3 is CASSQVGQNSYEQYF. CDR3 nucleotides: TGCGCCAGCAGCCAAGTGGGACAGAACTCCTACGAGCAGTACTTC.

This clone was picked up one time. This chain joins TRBV11-1 and TRBJ2-7; D call uncertain. Between the trimmed V and J ends, which lost 1 base and 2 bases, there was a span of 12 bases. CDR3 size: 15 residues. The germline V gene has CDR1 SGHAT and CDR2 FQDESV (reference sequence). As DNA, the CDR3 is TGTGCCAGCAGCTTAGAAACGGGTTACGCCTACGAGCAGTACTTC. This sequence encodes CASSLETGYAYEQYF.

The V gene is TRBV18, the J gene TRBJ2-1; D is perhaps TRBD1 or TRBD2 (7 bases each). V was shortened by 1 base and J by 7 bases, with 20 bases between the two germline ends. Germline V gives CDR1 KGHSH, CDR2 LQKENI. CDR3 size: 17 residues. CDR3 coding DNA: TGTGCCAGCTCACCACTCTTGGGCCAGGGGGGGAGGAATGAGCAGTTCTTC. It specifies CASSPLLGQGGRNEQFF.

The chain recombines TRBV7-2 with TRBJ2-3; D might be TRBD1 or TRBD2, each matching 6 bases. With 5 bases removed from V and 4 bases from J, the gap between germline ends came to 19 bases. Germline V gene data show CDR1 as SGHTA and CDR2 as FQGNSA. The CDR3 contains 16 residues. CDR3 loop: CASSQRTGAYADTQYF. CDR3 sequence (DNA): TGTGCCAGCAGCCAACGGACGGGGGCTTATGCAGATACGCAGTATTTT.

The chain combines TRBV28 with TRBJ2-2, with D uncertain. V was shortened by 2 bases and J by 1 base, with 5 bases between the two germline ends. The V gene's germline CDR1 is MDHEN and CDR2 SYDVKM. CDR3 size: 14 residues. The CDR3 DNA follows: TGTGCCAGCAGTTTAGCCGGGAACACCGGGGAGCTGTTTTTT. It is translated as CASSLAGNTGELFF.

This sequence joins TRBV5-8 and TRBJ2-3; TRBD1 or TRBD2 may be the D gene (6 bases each). The CDR3 is 15 amino acids. Germline V gene data show CDR1 as SGHTS and CDR2 as YDEGEE. Trimming removed 1 base at V and 1 base at J, with 10 bases between. In nucleotides, the CDR3 is TGTGCCAGCAGCTTGTACAGGGAGGGCACAGATACGCAGTATTTT. It yields the protein CASSLYREGTDTQYF.